A single sample is the source of the 2 T cell receptor beta chains below, sequenced in a study of T cell responses to AZD1222 COVID-19 vaccine. Profiling relied on immunoSEQ multiplex PCR, and the TCRdb table lists in-frame clones only, not all of them. This table holds around 67,000 clones, approximately 83% found once. Sample: peripheral blood, taken 28 days after the second AZD1222 dose. Receptor source: an adult who received the AZD1222 COVID-19 vaccine.

The sample holds one count of this clone. V and J are TRBV10-3 and TRBJ1-2, with D perhaps TRBD1 (6 bases). This CDR3 has 14 amino acids. V gave up 5 bases and J gave up 3 bases, with 13 bases separating them. Germline lookup yields CDR1 ENHRY and CDR2 SYGVKD. The CDR3 loop is CAISTGGRDYGYTF. CDR3 DNA: TGTGCCATCAGTACTGGGGGGCGGGACTATGGCTACACCTTC.

V usage is TRBV5-1 and J usage is TRBJ2-5; TRBD2 aligns across 13 bases. V was clipped by 0 bases and J by 5 bases; unmatched bases: 10. CDR3 length: 18 residues. CDR1 SGHRS and CDR2 YFSETQ come from the germline V gene. The CDR3 spells CASSLVRGLAGREETQYF. The CDR3 DNA sequence: TGCGCCAGCAGCTTGGTTAGGGGACTAGCGGGGCGAGAGGAGACCCAGTACTTC.